A selection of T cell receptor beta chains follows, all from one sample in a study of cytomegalovirus exposure and HLA in healthy donors. Clones were read by immunoSEQ multiplex PCR, and TCRdb kept only the in-frame ones, dropping some. The sample lists 280,000 or so clones, 88% occurring once. Source material: PBMCs. The receptors derive from a woman under 30 in good health and CMV-seronegative. The CDR3 runs from the conserved cysteine through the conserved F or W. The D gene is left open where the match is weak. A clone size is listed for some rows: how often the clone was seen (once, few, many), or a class if it is expanded.

D gene: TRBD1; clone size: few; V gene: TRBV18; J gene: TRBJ1-1; CDR3 DNA: TGTGCCAGCTTACAAACAGGGGACCGCACTGAAGCTTTCTTT; CDR3 protein: CASLQTGDRTEAFF
D gene: TRBD2; clone size: NA; V gene: TRBV28; J gene: TRBJ2-7; CDR3 DNA: TGTGCCAGCAGTAGCTCACTAGCGGGAGGGACAAGCTCCTACGAGCAGTACTTC; CDR3 protein: CASSSSLAGGTSSYEQYF
D gene: TRBD1; clone size: NA; V gene: TRBV10-2; J gene: TRBJ1-6; CDR3 DNA: TGCGCCAGCAGTGCCCAGGGACAGGGAATTGGATCACCCCTCCACTTT; CDR3 protein: CASSAQGQGIGSPLHF
D gene: TRBD2; clone size: NA; V gene: TRBV6-4; J gene: TRBJ2-1; CDR3 DNA: TGTGCCAGCAGTGCCGGGACTAGCGGGCCCAATGAGCAGTTCTTC; CDR3 protein: CASSAGTSGPNEQFF
D gene: TRBD2; clone size: NA; V gene: TRBV11-3; J gene: TRBJ2-3; CDR3 DNA: TGTGCCAGCAGCCAAGGACTAGCGGGCCCCACAGATACGCAGTATTTT; CDR3 protein: CASSQGLAGPTDTQYF
D gene: TRBD1; clone size: NA; V gene: TRBV6-1; J gene: TRBJ1-2; CDR3 DNA: TGTGCCAGCAGTGAAGCCGCGGACAGGGGGCAAGACTATGGCTACACCTTC; CDR3 protein: CASSEAADRGQDYGYTF
D gene: NA; clone size: NA; V gene: TRBV29-1; J gene: TRBJ2-2; CDR3 DNA: TGCAGCGTTGATCACAGGCAAAGTGGGGAGCTGTTTTTT; CDR3 protein: CSVDHRQSGELFF
D gene: NA; clone size: NA; V gene: TRBV4-3; J gene: TRBJ1-3; CDR3 DNA: TGCGCCAGCAGCCCGAATCCACAGGCACACTTCTCTGGAAACACCATATATTTT; CDR3 protein: CASSPNPQAHFSGNTIYF
D gene: TRBD2; clone size: NA; V gene: TRBV2; J gene: TRBJ2-7; CDR3 DNA: TGTGCCAGCAGTGCAATGGGACTAGCGGGATCCGGCGGCGAGCAGTACTTC; CDR3 protein: CASSAMGLAGSGGEQYF
D gene: NA; clone size: NA; V gene: TRBV9; J gene: TRBJ1-1; CDR3 DNA: TGTGCCAGCAGCGCCGGACAGAACACTGAAGCTTTCTTT; CDR3 protein: CASSAGQNTEAFF
D gene: TRBD2; clone size: NA; V gene: TRBV28; J gene: TRBJ2-1; CDR3 DNA: TGTGCCAGCAGTCCGACTAGCGGGGACAATGAGCAGTTCTTC; CDR3 protein: CASSPTSGDNEQFF
D gene: TRBD2; clone size: NA; V gene: TRBV7-8; J gene: TRBJ2-1; CDR3 DNA: TGTGCCAGCAGCTTAGGACTAGCGGGACCTGCCTACAATGAGCAGTTCTTC; CDR3 protein: CASSLGLAGPAYNEQFF
D gene: TRBD1; clone size: NA; V gene: TRBV28; J gene: TRBJ2-7; CDR3 DNA: TGTGCCAGCAGTCCCCCGACAGGGTTGAGCGAGCAGTACTTC; CDR3 protein: CASSPPTGLSEQYF